Listed below are T cell receptor beta chains from one sample, sequenced in a study of shared clonotypes between healthy human individuals. Some clones are missing from TCRdb's copy, which holds only in-frame ones; the method was immunoSEQ multiplex PCR. The sample lists roughly 1.4 million clones; approximately 98.5% were seen once. Sequenced input: naive CD4+ T cells sorted from blood. These receptors were taken from a man aged 30-40 years in good health. The CDR3 runs from the conserved cysteine through the conserved F or W. The D gene is left open where the match is weak. Rows give clone size only sometimes, using once, few, many, or a class for an expanded clone.

TGTGCCATCAGTTTGCGGGAGACCTACAATGAGCAGTTCTTC,CAISLRETYNEQFF,TRBD2,TRBV10-3,-,TRBJ2-1
TGTGCCAGCGTAAGGGCAGGGACTAGCTCTGGAAACACCATATATTTT,CASVRAGTSSGNTIYF,-,TRBV28,-,TRBJ1-3
TGTGCCAGCAGCTCGGCGGGGACTAGCGGGAGGTGGCTTATAGAGCAGTTCTTC,CASSSAGTSGRWLIEQFF,TRBD2,TRBV7-9,-,TRBJ2-1
TGTGCCAGTAGTATAGCTTACAGTTGGGATGAAAAACTGTTTTTT,CASSIAYSWDEKLFF,-,TRBV19,-,TRBJ1-4
TGTGCCAGCAGCCTTACCGGGACTAGCAGGGGCAATGAGCAGTTCTTC,CASSLTGTSRGNEQFF,TRBD2,TRBV14,-,TRBJ2-1
TGCGCCAGCAGCTTGCAGACTGGGTACAATGAGCAGTTCTTC,CASSLQTGYNEQFF,-,TRBV5-1,-,TRBJ2-1
TGTGCCAGCACCGGCCTTGTGGGGCAGTACTTC,CASTGLVGQYF,-,TRBV28,once,TRBJ2-7
TGCGCCAGCAGCTTGATAGCGGGGCTGTCCTACAATGAGCAGTTCTTC,CASSLIAGLSYNEQFF,TRBD2,TRBV5-1,-,TRBJ2-1
TGTGCCAGCAGCTTGGGTCCAGGGGATTATGGCTACACCTTC,CASSLGPGDYGYTF,-,TRBV5-4,-,TRBJ1-2
TGCGCCAGCAGCTTGAGTTTAGCGGGAGGGTACACCGAGCAGTACTTC,CASSLSLAGGYTEQYF,TRBD2,TRBV5-1,-,TRBJ2-7
TGTGCCTGGAGGCCTCCCTCGGTTTACACCGGGGAGCTGTTTTTT,CAWRPPSVYTGELFF,-,TRBV30,-,TRBJ2-2
TGTGCCAGCGGCTTCAGGGGGAATCAGCCCCAGCATTTT,CASGFRGNQPQHF,TRBD1,TRBV28,-,TRBJ1-5
TGTGCCAGCAGCGGGATGACTGAAGCTTTCTTT,CASSGMTEAFF,-,TRBV28,-,TRBJ1-1
TGTGCCAGCAGTGAGGTAGACAGGGGGGATCAGCCCCAGCATTTT,CASSEVDRGDQPQHF,TRBD1,TRBV27,-,TRBJ1-5
TGTGCCAGCAGTACCGGACTAGCGGGAGAGACCCAGTACTTC,CASSTGLAGETQYF,TRBD2,TRBV5-4,-,TRBJ2-5
TGTGCCAGCAGCGGATCCGGGACAACAAACATTCAGTACTTC,CASSGSGTTNIQYF,-,TRBV9,-,TRBJ2-4
TGCGCCAGCAGTGAGCGATACGAGCAGTACTTC,CASSERYEQYF,-,TRBV10-1,-,TRBJ2-7
TGCGCCAGCAGCTCAAAGGGACTAGCGGGGTATGGAGGTGTCAATGAGCAGTTCTTC,CASSSKGLAGYGGVNEQFF,TRBD2,TRBV5-1,-,TRBJ2-1
TGTGCCAGCAGCTCCGAGGGGGGTAGCTCCTACGAGCAGTACTTC,CASSSEGGSSYEQYF,-,TRBV11-1,-,TRBJ2-7
TGTGCCAGCCGAGGATCCTACGAGCAGTACTTC,CASRGSYEQYF,-,TRBV27,-,TRBJ2-7
TGCAGCACACGGGGAAGCCCCTACAATGAGCAGTTCTTC,CSTRGSPYNEQFF,-,TRBV29-1,-,TRBJ2-1
TGTGCCAGTAGCGAATTAGGACAGGAATTCACAGATACGCAGTATTTT,CASSELGQEFTDTQYF,TRBD1,TRBV19,-,TRBJ2-3
TGCGCCAGCAGCTACGTTGTGAGCGCCCCCAGGGAGACCCAGTACTTC,CASSYVVSAPRETQYF,-,TRBV5-1,-,TRBJ2-5
TGTGCCAGCAGGGAAGGGAGGTGGGGGGCATTTGGGGAAAAACTGTTTTTT,CASREGRWGAFGEKLFF,-,TRBV6-1,-,TRBJ1-4
TGTGCCAGCAGCCCAAACCGGGGGACAGCGAGTCCCTACGAGCAGTACTTC,CASSPNRGTASPYEQYF,-,TRBV7-8,-,TRBJ2-7
TGCGCCAGCAGCCGCCCCCGGGACACCCCCCGGTCCTACGAGCAGTACTTC,CASSRPRDTPRSYEQYF,-,TRBV4-1,once,TRBJ2-7
TGTGCCATCATGGCGAGCTCCTACAATGAGCAGTTCTTC,CAIMASSYNEQFF,-,TRBV10-3,once,TRBJ2-1
TGTGCCAGCAGTGAAGGGGTAGGGATGCTTCAGCCCCAGCATTTT,CASSEGVGMLQPQHF,-,TRBV2,once,TRBJ1-5
TGTGCCAGCAGTTTCGGTGGTCGGGGCGAGCAGTACTTC,CASSFGGRGEQYF,-,TRBV28,-,TRBJ2-7
TGTGCCAGCAGCCGGACCCTCTATGGCTACACCTTC,CASSRTLYGYTF,-,TRBV14,-,TRBJ1-2
TGCGCCAGCAGCCTGACCAGCGGGAGTCACTGGCAGTTCTTC,CASSLTSGSHWQFF,TRBD2,TRBV4-3,-,TRBJ2-1
TGTGCCACCAGCAAAGGACAGGGGGGCAATCAGCCCCAGCATTTT,CATSKGQGGNQPQHF,TRBD1,TRBV15,-,TRBJ1-5
TGTGCCAGCAGTCCCCGGCTAGCGGGAGGGCCGTCAGATACGCAGTATTTT,CASSPRLAGGPSDTQYF,TRBD2,TRBV2,-,TRBJ2-3
TGTGCCAGCAGCTCTGGTCTCCGGGACAGGGTCGAGCAGTACTTC,CASSSGLRDRVEQYF,TRBD1,TRBV11-2,-,TRBJ2-7
TGCGCCAGCAGCTTGGAGGGCGGGACTAGCGGCCCAGATACGCAGTATTTT,CASSLEGGTSGPDTQYF,TRBD2,TRBV5-1,-,TRBJ2-3
TGTGCCACCAGCAGAGGCCCGGCGGGAGTGACCGAGACCCAGTACTTC,CATSRGPAGVTETQYF,TRBD2,TRBV15,-,TRBJ2-5
TGTGCCAGCAGTGAAAGACAGGGCCTAGCGCAGTATTTT,CASSERQGLAQYF,TRBD1,TRBV6-4,-,TRBJ2-3
TGTGCCAGCTCACCCGGGACCCCTAGCTCTGGAAACACCATATATTTT,CASSPGTPSSGNTIYF,-,TRBV18,-,TRBJ1-3
TGTGCCAGCAGGAACCCCCTGGGGGGCTTACCACTGGGCTACGAGCAGTACTTC,CASRNPLGGLPLGYEQYF,-,TRBV27,-,TRBJ2-7
TGCGCCAGCAGCTTGGCCGTGGGGTTGGTAGGCTACACCTTC,CASSLAVGLVGYTF,-,TRBV5-1,-,TRBJ1-2
TGTGCCAGCAGCGTGACTAGCGGGAACAATGAGCAGTTCTTC,CASSVTSGNNEQFF,TRBD2,TRBV9,few,TRBJ2-1
TGTGCCAGCAGTTTATTTGACCCAGGTAGCCCCGGTGAAACCCAGTACTTC,CASSLFDPGSPGETQYF,-,TRBV28,-,TRBJ2-5
TGTGCCATCAGTAATCAGGGAAATGGCGAGCAGTACTTC,CAISNQGNGEQYF,-,TRBV10-3,-,TRBJ2-7
TGTGCCAGCTCACCTGCTGCAGGGGGCGCCGATGTAACTGAAGCTTTCTTT,CASSPAAGGADVTEAFF,TRBD1,TRBV18,-,TRBJ1-1
TGTGCCAGCAGCCTCGGGACTACCTCCTACAATGAGCAGTTCTTC,CASSLGTTSYNEQFF,TRBD2,TRBV7-3,-,TRBJ2-1
TGTGCCAGCGGCCAGGGGAGGGACACTGAAGCTTTCTTT,CASGQGRDTEAFF,-,TRBV28,-,TRBJ1-1
TGTGCCAGCAGCTTAGGAATGTCAAATGAAAAACTGTTTTTT,CASSLGMSNEKLFF,-,TRBV7-8,-,TRBJ1-4
TGTGCCAGCAGTGAGGGGAAGGGGCGGGCCAACGTCCTGACTTTC,CASSEGKGRANVLTF,-,TRBV25-1,-,TRBJ2-6
TGTGCCAGCAGCCGTTCCGGGACAGACGAGCAGTACTTC,CASSRSGTDEQYF,TRBD1,TRBV7-2,-,TRBJ2-7
TGTGCCAGCGCCCCCCACGAAGTCGGTGGCGAGCAGTACTTC,CASAPHEVGGEQYF,-,TRBV2,-,TRBJ2-7
TGCGCCAGCAGCCAAGATACTGGGACGGTCCGTGAAAAACTGTTTTTT,CASSQDTGTVREKLFF,-,TRBV4-3,-,TRBJ1-4
TGCGCCAGCAGCTTGGCCCAGGTAGATACGCAGTATTTT,CASSLAQVDTQYF,-,TRBV5-1,once,TRBJ2-3
TGTGCCAGCTCACCACTCCTGCCCAGGGCCGGGGAGCTGTTTTTT,CASSPLLPRAGELFF,-,TRBV18,-,TRBJ2-2
TGTGCTAGCAGCTTAGATGCGGGGGCGTACGAGCAGTACTTC,CASSLDAGAYEQYF,-,TRBV7-7,-,TRBJ2-7
TGTGCCAGCTCGGGACTAGCGAGGTACGAGCAGTACTTC,CASSGLARYEQYF,TRBD2,TRBV18,-,TRBJ2-7